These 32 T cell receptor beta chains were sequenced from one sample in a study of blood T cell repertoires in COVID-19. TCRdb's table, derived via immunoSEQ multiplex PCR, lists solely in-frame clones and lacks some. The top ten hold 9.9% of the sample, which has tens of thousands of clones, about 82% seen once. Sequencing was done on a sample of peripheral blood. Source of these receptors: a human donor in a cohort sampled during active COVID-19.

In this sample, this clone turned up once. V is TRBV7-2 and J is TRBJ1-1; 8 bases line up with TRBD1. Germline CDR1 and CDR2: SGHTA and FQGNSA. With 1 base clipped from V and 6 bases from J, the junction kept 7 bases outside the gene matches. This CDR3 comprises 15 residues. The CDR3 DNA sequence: TGTGCCAGCAGCTTAGGGGACAGGTTAACCGCTGAAGCTTTCTTT. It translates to CASSLGDRLTAEAFF.

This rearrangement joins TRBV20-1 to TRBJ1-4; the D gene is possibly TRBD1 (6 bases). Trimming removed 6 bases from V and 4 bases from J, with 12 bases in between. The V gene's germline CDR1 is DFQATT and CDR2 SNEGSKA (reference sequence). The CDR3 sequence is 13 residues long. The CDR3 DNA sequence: TGCAGTGCAAGTAGGGGGATTAATGAAAAACTGTTTTTT. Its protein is CSASRGINEKLFF.

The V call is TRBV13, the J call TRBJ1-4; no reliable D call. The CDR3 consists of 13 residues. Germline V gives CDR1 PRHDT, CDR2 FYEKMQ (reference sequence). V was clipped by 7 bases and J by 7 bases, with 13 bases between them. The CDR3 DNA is TGTGCCAGCAAAAGCATACGGGGTGAAAAACTGTTTTTT. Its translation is CASKSIRGEKLFF.

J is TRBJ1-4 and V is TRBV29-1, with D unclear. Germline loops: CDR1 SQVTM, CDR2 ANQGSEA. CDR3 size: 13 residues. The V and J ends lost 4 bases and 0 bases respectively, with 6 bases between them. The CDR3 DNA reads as TGCAGCGTTGGTCCAGCAACTAATGAAAAACTGTTTTTT. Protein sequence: CSVGPATNEKLFF.

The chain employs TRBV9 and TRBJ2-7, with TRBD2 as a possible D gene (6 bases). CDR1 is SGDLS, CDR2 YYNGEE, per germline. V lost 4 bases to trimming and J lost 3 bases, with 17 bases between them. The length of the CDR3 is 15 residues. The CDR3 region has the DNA TGTGCCAGCAGCCCGGGACTGACTACACTCTACGAGCAGTACTTC. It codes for CASSPGLTTLYEQYF.

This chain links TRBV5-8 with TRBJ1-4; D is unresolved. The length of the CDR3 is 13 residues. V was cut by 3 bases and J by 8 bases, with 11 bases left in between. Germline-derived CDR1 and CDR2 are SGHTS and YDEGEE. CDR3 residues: CASSSRLQEKLFF. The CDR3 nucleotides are TGTGCCAGCAGCTCGCGTTTACAGGAAAAACTGTTTTTT.

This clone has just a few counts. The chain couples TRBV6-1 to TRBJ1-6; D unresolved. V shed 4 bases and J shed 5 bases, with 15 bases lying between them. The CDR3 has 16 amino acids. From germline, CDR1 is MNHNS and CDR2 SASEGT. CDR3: CASSGRSILDNSPLHF. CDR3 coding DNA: TGTGCCAGCAGTGGTCGAAGCATTCTCGATAATTCACCCCTCCACTTT.

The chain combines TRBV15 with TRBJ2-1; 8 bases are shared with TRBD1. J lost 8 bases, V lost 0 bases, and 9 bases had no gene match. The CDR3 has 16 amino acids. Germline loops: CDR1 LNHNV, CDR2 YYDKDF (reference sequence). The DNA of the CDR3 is TGTGCCACCAGCAGAGATCGGCCAGGGGGCGCGGATGAGCAGTTCTTC. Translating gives CATSRDRPGGADEQFF.

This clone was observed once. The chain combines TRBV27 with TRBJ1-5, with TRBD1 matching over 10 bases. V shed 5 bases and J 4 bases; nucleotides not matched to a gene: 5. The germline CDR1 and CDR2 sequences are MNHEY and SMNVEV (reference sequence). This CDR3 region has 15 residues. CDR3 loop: CASSRQGARNQPQHF. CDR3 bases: TGTGCCAGCAGTCGACAGGGGGCTAGGAATCAGCCCCAGCATTTT.

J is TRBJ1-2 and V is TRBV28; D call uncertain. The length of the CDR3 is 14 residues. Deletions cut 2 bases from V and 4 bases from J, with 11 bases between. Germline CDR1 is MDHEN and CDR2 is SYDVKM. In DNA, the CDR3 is TGTGCCAGCAGTTTAGCGATAGGAGCCTATGGCTACACCTTC. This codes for CASSLAIGAYGYTF.

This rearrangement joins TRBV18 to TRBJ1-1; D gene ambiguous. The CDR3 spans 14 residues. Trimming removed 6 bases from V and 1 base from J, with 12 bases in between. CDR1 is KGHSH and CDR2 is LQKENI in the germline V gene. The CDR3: CASSPGAGNTEAFF. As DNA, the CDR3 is TGTGCCAGCTCCCCCGGTGCCGGGAACACTGAAGCTTTCTTT.

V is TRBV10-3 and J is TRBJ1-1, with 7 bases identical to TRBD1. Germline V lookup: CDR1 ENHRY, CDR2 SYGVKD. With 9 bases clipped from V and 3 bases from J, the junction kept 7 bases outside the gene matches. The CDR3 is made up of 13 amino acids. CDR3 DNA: TGTGCCATTAGGGTTACAGGGGACACTGAAGCTTTCTTT. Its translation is CAIRVTGDTEAFF.

The CDR3 loop reads CASSLPGLPEGQETQYF. CDR3 coding DNA: TGTGCCAGCAGCTTACCGGGCCTACCGGAGGGCCAAGAGACCCAGTACTTC. This chain uses TRBV7-9 with TRBJ2-5, with D perhaps matching TRBD2 (6 bases). V was clipped by 2 bases and J by 1 base, with 17 bases between them. The CDR3 is 17 residues long. Germline V gene lookup returns CDR1 SEHNR and CDR2 FQNEAQ (reference sequence).

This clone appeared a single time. CDR3 residues: CASSKGGLQYF. Here the CDR3 DNA reads TGTGCCAGTAGTAAAGGGGGTCTGCAGTACTTC. This chain connects TRBV19 to TRBJ2-7, with D possibly being TRBD1 (6 bases). Germline-derived CDR1 and CDR2 are LNHDA and SQIVND (reference sequence). V was shortened by 4 bases and J by 9 bases, with 10 bases between the two germline ends. The CDR3 is 11 residues long.

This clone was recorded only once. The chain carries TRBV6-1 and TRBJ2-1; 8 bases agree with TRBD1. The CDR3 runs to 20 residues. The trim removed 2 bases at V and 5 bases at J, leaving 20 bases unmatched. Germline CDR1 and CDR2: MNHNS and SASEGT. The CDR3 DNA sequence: TGTGCCAGCAGTGAAAGACGGGGGACAGGCCGTCCCGTAGGGGACAATGAGCAGTTCTTC. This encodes CASSERRGTGRPVGDNEQFF.

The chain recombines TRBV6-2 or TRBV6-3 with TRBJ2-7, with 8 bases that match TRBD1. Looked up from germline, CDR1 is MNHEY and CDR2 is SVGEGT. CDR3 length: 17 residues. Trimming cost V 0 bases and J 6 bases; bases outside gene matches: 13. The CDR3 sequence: CASSYSGTGAYRGEQYF. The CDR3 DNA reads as TGTGCCAGCAGTTACTCCGGGACAGGCGCTTATAGGGGCGAGCAGTACTTC.

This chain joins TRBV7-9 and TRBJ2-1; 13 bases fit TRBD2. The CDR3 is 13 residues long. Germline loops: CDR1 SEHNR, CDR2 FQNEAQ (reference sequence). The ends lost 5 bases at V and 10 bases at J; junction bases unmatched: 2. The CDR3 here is CASSPGLAGEQFF. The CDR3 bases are TGTGCCAGCAGCCCGGGACTAGCGGGAGAGCAGTTCTTC.

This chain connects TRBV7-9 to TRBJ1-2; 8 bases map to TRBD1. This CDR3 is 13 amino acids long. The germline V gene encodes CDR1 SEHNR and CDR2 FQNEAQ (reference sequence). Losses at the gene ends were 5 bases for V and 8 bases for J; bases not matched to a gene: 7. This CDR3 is CASSPTGVGGYTF. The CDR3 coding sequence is TGTGCCAGCAGCCCGACAGGGGTAGGAGGCTACACCTTC.

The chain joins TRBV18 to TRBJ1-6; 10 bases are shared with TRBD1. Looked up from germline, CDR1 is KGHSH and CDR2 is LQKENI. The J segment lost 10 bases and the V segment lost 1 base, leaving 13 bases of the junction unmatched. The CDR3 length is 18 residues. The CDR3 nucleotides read TGTGCCAGCTCACCACGTGCCTCCGGGACAGGGGCTTACTCACCCCTCCACTTT. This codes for CASSPRASGTGAYSPLHF.

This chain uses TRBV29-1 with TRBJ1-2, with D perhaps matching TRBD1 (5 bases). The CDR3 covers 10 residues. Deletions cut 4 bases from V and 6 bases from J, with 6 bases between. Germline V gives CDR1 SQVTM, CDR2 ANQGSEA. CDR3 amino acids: CSVAGDGYTF. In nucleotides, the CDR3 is TGCAGCGTTGCGGGGGATGGCTACACCTTC.

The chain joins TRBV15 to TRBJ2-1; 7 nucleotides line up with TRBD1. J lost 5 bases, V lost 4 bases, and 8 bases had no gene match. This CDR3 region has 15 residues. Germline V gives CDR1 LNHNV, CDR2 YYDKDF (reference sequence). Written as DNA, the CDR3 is TGTGCCACCAGCACTTCGGCCACAGGGGACAATGAGCAGTTCTTC. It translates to CATSTSATGDNEQFF.

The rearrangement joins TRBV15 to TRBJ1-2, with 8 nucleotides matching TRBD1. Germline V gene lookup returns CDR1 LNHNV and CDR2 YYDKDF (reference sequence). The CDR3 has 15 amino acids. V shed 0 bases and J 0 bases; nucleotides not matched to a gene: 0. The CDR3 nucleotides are TGTGCCACCAGCAGAGAGGACAGGGCTAACTATGGCTACACCTTC. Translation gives CATSREDRANYGYTF. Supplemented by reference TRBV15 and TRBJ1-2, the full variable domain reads DAMVIQNPRYQVTQFGKPVTLSCSQTLNHNVMYWYQQKSSQAPKLLFHYYDKDFNNEADTPDNFQSRRPNTSFCFLDIRSPGLGDTAMYLCATSREDRANYGYTFGSGTRLTVV.

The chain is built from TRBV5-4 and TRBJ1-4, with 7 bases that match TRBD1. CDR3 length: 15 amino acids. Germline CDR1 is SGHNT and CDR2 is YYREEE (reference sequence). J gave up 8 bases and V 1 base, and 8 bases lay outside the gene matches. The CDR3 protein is CASSLHRGGGEKLFF. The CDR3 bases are TGTGCCAGCAGCTTGCACAGGGGTGGCGGAGAAAAACTGTTTTTT.

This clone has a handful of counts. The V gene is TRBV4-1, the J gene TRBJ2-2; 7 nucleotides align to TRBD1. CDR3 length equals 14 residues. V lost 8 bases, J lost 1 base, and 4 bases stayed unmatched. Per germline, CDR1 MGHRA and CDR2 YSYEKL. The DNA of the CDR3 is TGCGCCAGCCGGGGACAGCTGAACACCGGGGAGCTGTTTTTT. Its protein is CASRGQLNTGELFF.

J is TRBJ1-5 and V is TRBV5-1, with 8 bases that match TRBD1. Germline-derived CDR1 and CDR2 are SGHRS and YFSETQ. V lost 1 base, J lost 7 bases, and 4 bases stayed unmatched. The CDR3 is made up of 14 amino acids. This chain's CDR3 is CASSLSGGQQPQHF. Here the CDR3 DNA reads TGCGCCAGCAGCTTGTCAGGGGGCCAGCAGCCCCAGCATTTT.

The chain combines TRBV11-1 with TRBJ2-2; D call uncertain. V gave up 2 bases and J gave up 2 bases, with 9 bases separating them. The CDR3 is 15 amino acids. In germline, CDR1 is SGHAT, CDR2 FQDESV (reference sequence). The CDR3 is CASSLISTNTGELFF. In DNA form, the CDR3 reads TGTGCCAGCAGCTTAATATCGACAAACACCGGGGAGCTGTTTTTT.

The chain's CDR3 is CASSLAGQGGNTIYF. Here the CDR3 DNA reads TGTGCCAGCAGCTTGGCCGGACAGGGTGGAAACACCATATATTTT. This chain connects TRBV5-4 to TRBJ1-3; 8 bases line up with TRBD1. V was pared by 0 bases and J by 3 bases, with 2 bases of the junction left unmatched. This CDR3 spans 15 amino acids. Germline values: CDR1 SGHNT, CDR2 YYREEE (reference sequence).

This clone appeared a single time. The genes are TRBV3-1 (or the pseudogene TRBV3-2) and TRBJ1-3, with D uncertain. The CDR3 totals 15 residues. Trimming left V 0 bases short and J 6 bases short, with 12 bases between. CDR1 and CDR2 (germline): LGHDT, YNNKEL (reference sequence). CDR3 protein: CASSQEREILNTIYF. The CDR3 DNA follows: TGTGCCAGCAGCCAAGAGAGGGAAATCCTAAACACCATATATTTT.

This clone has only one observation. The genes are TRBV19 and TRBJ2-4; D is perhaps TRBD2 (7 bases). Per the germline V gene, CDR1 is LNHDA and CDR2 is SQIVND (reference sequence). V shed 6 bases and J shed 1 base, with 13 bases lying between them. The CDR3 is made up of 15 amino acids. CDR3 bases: TGTGCCAGTAGCACGGGGGGCTTGGCCAAAAACATTCAGTACTTC. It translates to CASSTGGLAKNIQYF.

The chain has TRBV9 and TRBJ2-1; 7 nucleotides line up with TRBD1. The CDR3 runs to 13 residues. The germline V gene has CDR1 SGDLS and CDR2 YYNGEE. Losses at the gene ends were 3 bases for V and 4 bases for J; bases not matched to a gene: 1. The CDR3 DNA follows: TGTGCCAGCAGCGGGGGACAGTACAATGAGCAGTTCTTC. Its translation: CASSGGQYNEQFF.

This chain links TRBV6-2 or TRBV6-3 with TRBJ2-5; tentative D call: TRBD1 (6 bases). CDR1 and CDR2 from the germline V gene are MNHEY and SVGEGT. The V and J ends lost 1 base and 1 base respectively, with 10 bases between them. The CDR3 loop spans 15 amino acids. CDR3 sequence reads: CASSYWGRGQETQYF. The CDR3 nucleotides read TGTGCCAGCAGTTACTGGGGCAGGGGCCAAGAGACCCAGTACTTC.

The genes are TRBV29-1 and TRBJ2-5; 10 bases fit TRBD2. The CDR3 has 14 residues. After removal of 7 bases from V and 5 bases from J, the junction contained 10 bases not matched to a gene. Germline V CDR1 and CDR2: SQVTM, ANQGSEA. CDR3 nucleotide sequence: TGCAGCGCTGGGGGTCTAGCGGGAGATGAGACCCAGTACTTC. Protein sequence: CSAGGLAGDETQYF.